The 2 T cell receptor beta chains in this list originate from one sample, sequenced in a study of shared clonotypes between healthy human individuals. Assay: immunoSEQ multiplex PCR; the TCRdb copy retains only in-frame clones and omits some. This sample has roughly 680,000 clones; around 70% occur once, and the top ten carry 1.8%. The material sequenced was memory CD4+ T cells sorted from blood. As for subset: CD45RA-negative fraction. The receptors were gathered from a woman aged 30 to 39 in good health.

V is TRBV6-1 and J is TRBJ1-4; the match to TRBD1 covers 8 bases. In germline, CDR1 is MNHNS, CDR2 SASEGT. The CDR3 runs 14 residues. V was pared by 7 bases and J by 0 bases, with 1 base of the junction left unmatched. In nucleotides, the CDR3 is TGTGCCAGCAAGACAGGGGCAACTAATGAAAAACTGTTTTTT. Translation: CASKTGATNEKLFF.

The chain couples TRBV5-6 to TRBJ1-2; D not resolved. In germline, CDR1 is SGHDT, CDR2 YYEEEE. The CDR3 is 12 residues long. Trimming removed 2 bases at V and 4 bases at J, with 6 bases between. CDR3: CASSLTFYGYTF. CDR3 coding DNA: TGTGCCAGCAGCTTAACGTTCTATGGCTACACCTTC.